This entry describes one T cell receptor beta chain. Antigen specificity is unknown. This sample stems from a study of T cell responses to AZD1222 COVID-19 vaccine. Measured with immunoSEQ multiplex PCR; TCRdb has only the in-frame clones, and not every one. The sample has under 150,000 clones; over 75% are singletons. Study-wide results and caveats: The donor cohort was predominantly white British with a female majority, and clonal diversity may have been underestimated. Only a handful of AZD1222 recipients, more than 5 in all, had baseline seropositivity. The breadth and depth of Spike-specific TCRs increased once two AZD1222 doses had been given.

J gave up 1 base and V 5 bases, and 7 bases lay outside the gene matches. The CDR3 extends over 17 amino acids. Germline CDR1 and CDR2: SGHVS and FQNEAQ. This sample comprised peripheral blood, obtained on day 0 of AZD1222 vaccination. The TCR originated in an adult in good health. V gene TRBV7-8 combines with J gene TRBJ1-3; TRBD1 agrees at 11 bases. The CDR3 bases are TGTGCCAGCAGCCCCAGGGGGACAGGGGGGTCTGGAAACACCATATATTTT. Protein: CASSPRGTGGSGNTIYF.